This is a list of T cell receptor beta chains from one sample in a study of cytomegalovirus exposure and HLA in healthy donors. The table came from immunoSEQ multiplex PCR; TCRdb's copy has only in-frame clones and leaves some out. The data contain 90,000 to 120,000 clones, around 67% of them singletons. Sequencing used PBMCs. The receptors here all came from a woman aged 40-49 years in good health and CMV-seropositive. Each CDR3 is given with its conserved first and last residue. Each record gives: CDR3 protein, CDR3 DNA, D gene, V gene, J gene, clone size. The D gene is left open where the match is weak. Size values are once, few and many counts, or a class for expanded clones, and some rows have none.

CASSLEVGGTEAFF	TGTGCCAGCAGCTTAGAAGTCGGGGGCACTGAAGCTTTCTTT	-	TRBV7-9	TRBJ1-1	-
CAITTTTGTYGYTF	TGTGCCATCACTACTACAACAGGGACCTATGGCTACACCTTC	-	TRBV10-3	TRBJ1-2	-
CASSSVQGNYEQYF	TGTGCCAGCAGCTCCGTACAGGGTAACTACGAGCAGTACTTC	-	TRBV5-6	TRBJ2-7	-
CASSRQGSYEQYF	TGTGCCAGCAGTCGACAGGGTTCCTACGAGCAGTACTTC	TRBD1	TRBV6-5	TRBJ2-7	few
CASSPGGYPYEQYF	TGTGCCAGTAGTCCAGGGGGGTACCCCTACGAGCAGTACTTC	-	TRBV19	TRBJ2-7	-
CASRRDRNYGYTF	TGTGCCAGCAGACGGGACAGAAACTATGGCTACACCTTC	TRBD1	TRBV6-5	TRBJ1-2	-
CASEVYNRGNQPQHF	TGTGCCAGTGAAGTATATAACAGGGGTAATCAGCCCCAGCATTTT	TRBD1	TRBV19	TRBJ1-5	-
CASSFTGTQPQHF	TGTGCCAGCAGCTTTACAGGGACTCAGCCCCAGCATTTT	-	TRBV7-9	TRBJ1-5	-
CASSREGQGNEKLFF	TGTGCCAGCAGCCGAGAGGGACAGGGAAATGAAAAACTGTTTTTT	TRBD1	TRBV7-8	TRBJ1-4	-
CASSISWRNTDTQYF	TGTGCCAGTAGTATAAGCTGGCGGAACACAGATACGCAGTATTTT	-	TRBV19	TRBJ2-3	once
CASSEGSGFEQYF	TGTGCCAGCTCAGAAGGGTCGGGGTTCGAGCAGTACTTC	-	TRBV18	TRBJ2-7	-
CASKRDRANEKLFF	TGTGCCAGCAAGAGGGACAGGGCTAATGAAAAACTGTTTTTT	TRBD1	TRBV2	TRBJ1-4	-